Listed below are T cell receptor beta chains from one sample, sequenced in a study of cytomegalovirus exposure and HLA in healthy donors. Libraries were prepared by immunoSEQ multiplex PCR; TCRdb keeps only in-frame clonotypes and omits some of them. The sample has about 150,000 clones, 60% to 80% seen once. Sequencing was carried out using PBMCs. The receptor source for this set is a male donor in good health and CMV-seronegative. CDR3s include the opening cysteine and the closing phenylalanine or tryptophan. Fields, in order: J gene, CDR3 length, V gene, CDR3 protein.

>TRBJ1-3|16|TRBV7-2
CASSLTGAFSGNTIYF
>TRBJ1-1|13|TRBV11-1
CASSYTGGTEAFF
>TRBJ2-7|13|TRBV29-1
CSVTGSTSYEQYF
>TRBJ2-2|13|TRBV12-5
CAGRTGETGELFF
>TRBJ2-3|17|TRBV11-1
CASSSGGQGASTDTQYF
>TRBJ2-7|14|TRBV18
CASSPDPRGSEQYF
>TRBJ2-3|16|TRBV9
CASSVGMAGVADTQYF
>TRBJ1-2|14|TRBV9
CASSGGRGGNGYTF
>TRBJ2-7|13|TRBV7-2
CASSLTGNYEQYF
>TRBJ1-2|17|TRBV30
CAWSVLTTFQGNYGYTF
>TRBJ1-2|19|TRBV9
CASSVVVDRGSDSNYGYTF
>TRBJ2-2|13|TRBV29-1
CSFPDIRTGELFF
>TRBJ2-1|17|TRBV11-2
CASSPGRGTVDYNEQFF
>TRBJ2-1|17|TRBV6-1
CASSEGVDSRSSDEQFF
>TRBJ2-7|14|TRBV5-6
CASSRTSVDYEQYF
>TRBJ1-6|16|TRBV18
CASSSTQSSYNSPLHF
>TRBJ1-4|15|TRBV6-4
CASLHPGQGNEKLFF
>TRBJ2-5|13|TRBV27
CASSRVVQETQYF
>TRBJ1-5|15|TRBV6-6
CASGISGHSNQPQHF
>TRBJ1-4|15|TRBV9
CASSVGGGVGEKLFF